The 9 T cell receptor beta chains reported below all come from one sample, sequenced in a study of CD8 T cells in ankylosing spondylitis. Study findings and constraints: Apparently characteristic of ankylosing spondylitis blood was a TCR beta motif (eight highly homologous variants).

TCRdb re-called the 5' RACE reads with MiXCR, one entry per CDR3 protein. The profile covers 700,000 or so distinct CDR3 sequences, with roughly 19% appearing a single time and under 20% taken by the ten largest. Their target antigens are unknown. The sequenced material came from blood, either unsorted or a sorted T cell fraction (not recorded which). The origin of the receptors is a male donor with ankylosing spondylitis.

This clonotype has just a few counts. The chain links TRBV12-3 or TRBV12-4 to TRBJ2-3; tentatively, D is TRBD2 (6 bases). This CDR3 has 14 amino acids. The germline V and J ends were trimmed by 3 bases and 2 bases, with 9 bases remaining between them. The chain's CDR3 is CASSFWGVTDTQYF. The CDR3 bases are TGTGCCAGCAGTTTCTGGGGGGTCACAGATACGCAGTATTTT.

The chain links TRBV5-1 to TRBJ2-1; 9 nucleotides match TRBD2. Germline V gene sequence: CDR1 SGHRS, CDR2 YFSETQ. The CDR3 runs to 16 residues. V was pared by 2 bases and J by 7 bases, with 10 bases of the junction left unmatched. The CDR3 reads CASSFIAGGPRNEQFF. DNA of the CDR3: TGCGCCAGCAGCTTTATCGCGGGGGGGCCTAGGAATGAGCAGTTCTTC. The entire variable domain, with the rest obtained from reference TRBV5-1 and TRBJ2-1, is as follows: KAGVTQTPRYLIKTRGQQVTLSCSPISGHRSVSWYQQTPGQGLQFLFEYFSETQRNKGNFPGRFSGRQFSNSRSEMNVSTLELGDSALYLCASSFIAGGPRNEQFFGPGTRLTVL.

In nucleotides, the CDR3 is TGTGCCAGCAGAGTTCCCACAGATACGCAGTATTTT. Translating gives CASRVPTDTQYF. The rearrangement links TRBV27 to TRBJ2-3; no firm D call. Trimming removed 6 bases from V and 2 bases from J, with 6 bases in between. This CDR3 has 12 residues. Looked up from germline, CDR1 is MNHEY and CDR2 is SMNVEV (reference sequence).

This chain connects TRBV27 to TRBJ2-5, with TRBD1 matching 8 bases. The J segment lost 1 base and the V segment lost 2 bases, leaving 12 bases of the junction unmatched. The CDR3 is made up of 18 amino acids. Germline V gene data show CDR1 as MNHEY and CDR2 as SMNVEV (reference sequence). Here the CDR3 DNA reads TGTGCCAGCAGTTTAGCTGGGCAGGGGGCAATAATCCAAGAGACCCAGTACTTC. Its protein product is CASSLAGQGAIIQETQYF.

This clonotype has more than one count but fewer than ten. J is TRBJ2-5 and V is TRBV21-1; the D call in the table, TRBD1, was not verified against the DNA. TRBV21-1 is assigned pseudogene status. This CDR3 comprises 16 residues. The chain's CDR3 is CASSKGDRWYQETQYF. The CDR3 coding sequence is TGTGCCAGCAGCAAAGGGGACAGATGGTACCAAGAGACCCAGTACTTC.

This clonotype turned up a few times. This sequence joins TRBV20-1 and TRBJ2-1; either TRBD1 or TRBD2 may fit D (5 bases each). Germline CDR1 reads DFQATT; CDR2 reads SNEGSKA (reference sequence). Trimming shortened V by 6 bases and J by 6 bases, and 21 bases separated the two germline ends. The CDR3 runs 15 residues. The CDR3 reads CSAVRDPWSGNEQFF. DNA for the CDR3: TGCAGTGCGGTCCGGGACCCCTGGTCGGGCAATGAGCAGTTCTTC.

The chain couples TRBV2 to TRBJ2-7; D may correspond to TRBD1 or TRBD2 (6 bases each). The length of the CDR3 is 13 residues. Trimming pared 0 bases from V and 5 bases from J, leaving 8 bases between. Germline values: CDR1 SNHLY, CDR2 FYNNEI. The CDR3 sequence: CASSEAGGDEQYF. Written as DNA, the CDR3 is TGTGCCAGCAGTGAAGCGGGGGGCGACGAGCAGTACTTC.

The CDR3, as DNA: TGTGCCAGCAGCTCCCCAGGGACTAGCGGGGTCGCGAACACCGGGGAGCTGTTTTTT. Translating it yields CASSSPGTSGVANTGELFF. This chain links TRBV7-3 with TRBJ2-2; 13 bases line up with TRBD2. J gave up 0 bases and V 4 bases, and 8 bases lay outside the gene matches. CDR3 size: 19 residues. The germline CDR1 and CDR2 sequences are SGHTA and FQGTGA.

V usage is TRBV20-1 and J usage is TRBJ2-7, with TRBD1 matching 8 bases. This CDR3 has 13 residues. Trimming cost V 6 bases and J 7 bases; bases outside gene matches: 11. Looked up from germline, CDR1 is DFQATT and CDR2 is SNEGSKA (reference sequence). This CDR3 reads CSADGQGHREQYF. The CDR3 region has the DNA TGCAGTGCAGACGGACAGGGCCACCGGGAGCAGTACTTC.